Listed here are 7 T cell receptor beta chains from one sample, sequenced in a study of blood T cell repertoires in COVID-19. Assay: immunoSEQ multiplex PCR; the TCRdb copy retains only in-frame clones and omits some. The table has over 85,000 clones, about 80% seen once. Sequencing used peripheral blood. Receptor source: a man aged 70-80 years with acute or convalescent COVID-19.

The CDR3, as DNA: TGCGCCAGCAACATCGACAGTGGTTACGAGCAGTACTTC. Translating it yields CASNIDSGYEQYF. V and J are TRBV5-1 and TRBJ2-7, with D possibly being TRBD1 (5 bases). In germline, CDR1 is SGHRS, CDR2 YFSETQ. The CDR3 length is 13 residues. V was trimmed by 6 bases and J by 4 bases, leaving 14 bases between them.

The chain employs TRBV5-1 and TRBJ2-1, with 11 bases that match TRBD2. Trimming removed 4 bases from V and 4 bases from J; junction bases left unmatched: 4. This CDR3 has 15 residues. Germline lookup yields CDR1 SGHRS and CDR2 YFSETQ. The CDR3 here is CASSVLAGGYNEQFF. CDR3 coding DNA: TGCGCCAGCAGCGTGCTAGCGGGAGGTTACAATGAGCAGTTCTTC.

The chain recombines TRBV6-5 with TRBJ2-1; tentatively, D is TRBD2 (7 bases). Between the trimmed V and J ends, which lost 4 bases and 9 bases, there was a span of 22 bases. Germline CDR1 reads MNHEY; CDR2 reads SVGAGI. The CDR3 consists of 16 residues. DNA for the CDR3: TGTGCCAGCAGTTCCCAGAGGGGGGTCAGGGAGGGTGAGCAGTTCTTC. Protein product: CASSSQRGVREGEQFF.

This sequence joins TRBV2 and TRBJ2-1; 11 bases are shared with TRBD2. Germline CDR1 SNHLY, CDR2 FYNNEI. The CDR3 runs 16 residues. V lost 4 bases, J lost 7 bases, and 9 bases stayed unmatched. The CDR3 region is CASSAQLAGAGNEQFF. Here the CDR3 DNA reads TGTGCCAGCAGTGCACAACTAGCGGGAGCCGGGAATGAGCAGTTCTTC.

V and J are TRBV6-5 and TRBJ2-2, with 7 nucleotides matching TRBD1. Germline V CDR1 and CDR2: MNHEY, SVGAGI. Unmatched junction bases numbered 7, after V lost 6 bases and J lost 6 bases. This CDR3 contains 14 residues. CDR3: CASRRGGGPGELFF. The CDR3 DNA follows: TGTGCCAGCAGAAGAGGGGGCGGCCCCGGGGAGCTGTTTTTT.

In nucleotides, the CDR3 is TGTGCCAGCAGCTTAGTGGGAGTGAACACTGAAGCTTTCTTT. Protein product: CASSLVGVNTEAFF. The chain has TRBV7-9 and TRBJ1-1; unclear D gene. Per the germline V gene, CDR1 is SEHNR and CDR2 is FQNEAQ (reference sequence). V lost 1 base and J lost 0, with 6 bases in between. The CDR3 contains 14 residues.

The V gene is TRBV21-1, the J gene TRBJ2-3; TRBD1 is taken as the D call from the table, unchecked against the DNA. TRBV21-1 corresponds to a pseudogene. This CDR3 has 17 residues. The CDR3 DNA follows: TGTGCCAGCAGCAAAGGGCAGGGGGCAGGTCGGACAGATACGCAGTATTTT. It encodes CASSKGQGAGRTDTQYF.